This TCR beta chain is from a study of T-cell memory formation after mild COVID-19. Overall study: TCR clusters showed largely donor specificity.

Overall study results and limits: The CD4+ clones that contracted clustered mainly within CM and EM, and the CD8+ clones concentrated in EMRA. Second-wave clones peaking on day 37 lacked confirmed SARS-CoV-2 specificity. A subset of responding clones appeared in pre-infection memory, suggesting cross-reactive memory joined.

Via MiXCR, TCRdb re-called the 5' RACE reads, giving one row per CDR3 protein. This table has around 310,000 distinct CDR3 sequences, over 11% appearing once. V lost 10 bases to trimming and J lost 0 bases, with 12 bases between them. The length of the CDR3 is 13 residues. Germline V lookup: CDR1 MNHNY, CDR2 SVGAGI (reference sequence). There are a few counts of this clonotype. Antigen specificity is unknown. The TCR sequence derives from a man aged 18 to 29 who had mild COVID-19 (a few samples of this study predate the infection). Cell type and time point are not known. Sequencing was carried out using PBMCs or a T cell subset sorted from them (not recorded which). The genes are TRBV6-6 and TRBJ1-2, with TRBD1 as a possible D gene (5 bases). In DNA form, the CDR3 reads TGTGCCATAGGAGGGACGCCTAACTATGGCTACACCTTC. It codes for CAIGGTPNYGYTF.